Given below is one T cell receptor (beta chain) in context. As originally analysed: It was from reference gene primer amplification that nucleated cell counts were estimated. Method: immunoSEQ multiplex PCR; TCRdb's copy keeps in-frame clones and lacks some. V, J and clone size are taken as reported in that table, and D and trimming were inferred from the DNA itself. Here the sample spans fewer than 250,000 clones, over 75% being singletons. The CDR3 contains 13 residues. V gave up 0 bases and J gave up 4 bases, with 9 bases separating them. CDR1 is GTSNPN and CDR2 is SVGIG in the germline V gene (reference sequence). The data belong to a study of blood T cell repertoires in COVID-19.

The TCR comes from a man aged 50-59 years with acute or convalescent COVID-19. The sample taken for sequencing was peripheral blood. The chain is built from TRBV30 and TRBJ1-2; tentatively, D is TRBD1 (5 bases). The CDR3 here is CAWSVQVAYGYTF. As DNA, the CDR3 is TGTGCCTGGAGTGTACAGGTCGCCTATGGCTACACCTTC.